This T cell receptor beta chain was obtained from a study of T cells in Graves' hyperthyroidism and ophthalmopathy. The V gene lost 5 bases and the J gene lost 3 bases, with 17 bases spanning the gap. The CDR3 has 14 residues. CDR1 DFQATT and CDR2 SNEGSKA come from the germline V gene (reference sequence). What was amplified from RNA transcripts were TCR beta CDR3 regions. Primed by the HTBI set, a first-round RT-PCR was run on the TCR CDR3. TCRdb reanalysed the multiplex PCR reads using MiXCR and keeps one entry per CDR3 protein. This sample has a few hundred thousand distinct CDR3 sequences, with approximately 22% found just once. Fresh 10 ml peripheral blood yielded PBMCs.

The specimen was blood. The chain recombines TRBV20-1 with TRBJ2-7; tentative D call: TRBD1 (5 bases). This receptor was identified in a woman in her fifties or sixties with Graves' hyperthyroidism. DNA of the CDR3: TGCAGTGCTGCCTCTTTGGGGCTACGCTACGAGCAGTACTTC. Translated, it gives CSAASLGLRYEQYF.